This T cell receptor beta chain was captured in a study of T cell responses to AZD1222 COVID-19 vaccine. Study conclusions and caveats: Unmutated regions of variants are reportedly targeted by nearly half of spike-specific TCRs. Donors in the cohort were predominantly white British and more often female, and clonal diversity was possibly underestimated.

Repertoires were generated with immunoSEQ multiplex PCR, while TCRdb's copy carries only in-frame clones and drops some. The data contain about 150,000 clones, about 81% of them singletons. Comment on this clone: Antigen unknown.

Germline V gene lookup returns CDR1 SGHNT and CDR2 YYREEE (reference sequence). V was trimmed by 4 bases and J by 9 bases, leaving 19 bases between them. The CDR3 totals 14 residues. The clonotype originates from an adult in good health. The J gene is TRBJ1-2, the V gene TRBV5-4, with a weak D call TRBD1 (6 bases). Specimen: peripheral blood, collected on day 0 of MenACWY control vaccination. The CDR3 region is CASSPNRDKLSYTF. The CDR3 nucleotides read TGTGCCAGCAGCCCTAACCGGGACAAGCTTAGCTACACCTTC.